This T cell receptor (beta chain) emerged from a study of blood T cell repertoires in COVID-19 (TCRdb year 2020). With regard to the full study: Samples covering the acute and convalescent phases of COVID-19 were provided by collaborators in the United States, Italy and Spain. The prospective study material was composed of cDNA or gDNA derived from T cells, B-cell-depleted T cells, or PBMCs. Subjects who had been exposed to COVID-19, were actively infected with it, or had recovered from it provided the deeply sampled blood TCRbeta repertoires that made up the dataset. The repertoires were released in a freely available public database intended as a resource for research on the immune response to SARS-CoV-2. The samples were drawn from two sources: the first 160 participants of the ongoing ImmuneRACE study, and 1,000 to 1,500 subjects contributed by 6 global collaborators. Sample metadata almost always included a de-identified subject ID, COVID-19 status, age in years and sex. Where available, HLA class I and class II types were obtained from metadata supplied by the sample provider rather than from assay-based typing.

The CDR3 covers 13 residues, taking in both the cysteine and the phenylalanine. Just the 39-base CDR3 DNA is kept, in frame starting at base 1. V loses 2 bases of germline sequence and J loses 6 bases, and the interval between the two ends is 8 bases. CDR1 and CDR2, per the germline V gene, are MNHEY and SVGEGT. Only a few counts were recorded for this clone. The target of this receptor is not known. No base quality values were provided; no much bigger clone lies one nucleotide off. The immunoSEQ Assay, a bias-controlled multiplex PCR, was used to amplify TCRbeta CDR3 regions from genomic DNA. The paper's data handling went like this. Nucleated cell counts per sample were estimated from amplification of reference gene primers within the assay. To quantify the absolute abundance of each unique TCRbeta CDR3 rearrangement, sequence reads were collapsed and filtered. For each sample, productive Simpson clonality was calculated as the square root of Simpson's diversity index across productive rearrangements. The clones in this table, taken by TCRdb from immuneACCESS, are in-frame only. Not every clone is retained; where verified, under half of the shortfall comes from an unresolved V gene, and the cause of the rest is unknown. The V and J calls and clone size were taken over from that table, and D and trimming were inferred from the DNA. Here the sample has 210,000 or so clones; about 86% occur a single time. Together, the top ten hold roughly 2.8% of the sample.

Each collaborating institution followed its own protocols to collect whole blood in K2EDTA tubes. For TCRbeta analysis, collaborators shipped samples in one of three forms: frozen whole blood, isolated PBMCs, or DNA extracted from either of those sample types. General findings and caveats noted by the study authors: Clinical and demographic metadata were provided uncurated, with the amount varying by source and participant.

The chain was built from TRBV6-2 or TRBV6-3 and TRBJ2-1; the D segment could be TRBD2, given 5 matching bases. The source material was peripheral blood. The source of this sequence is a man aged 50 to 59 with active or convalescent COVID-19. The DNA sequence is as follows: TGTGCCAGCAGTTACGGACTGTTCAATGAGCAGTTCTTC. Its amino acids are CASSYGLFNEQFF.